This is a list of T cell receptor beta chains from one sample in a study of blood T cells in healthy people across ages. MiXCR, applied by TCRdb to the 5' RACE reads, yields one record per CDR3 protein. The data show approximately 780,000 distinct CDR3 sequences, roughly 25% seen once. The sample also formed part of further work on T cells of mothers and their children.

The sample consisted of blood. The receptors were sampled from a boy aged 10-17 years in good health. Each CDR3 is given with its conserved first and last residue. The order of the fields is CDR3 protein, CDR3 DNA, D gene, V gene, J gene, clone size. D genes are given only for firm matches. A clone size is listed for some rows: how often the clone was seen (once, few, many), or a class if it is expanded.

CDR3aa: CAISEGTSLREQFF
CDR3nt: TGTGCCATCAGTGAAGGGACTAGTTTAAGAGAGCAGTTCTTC
d_gene: TRBD2
v_gene: TRBV10-3
j_gene: TRBJ2-1
abundance: few

CDR3aa: CASSYLPGQGWGKLFF
CDR3nt: TGTGCCAGCAGTTACCTTCCGGGACAGGGTTGGGGGAAACTGTTTTTT
d_gene: TRBD1
v_gene: TRBV28
j_gene: TRBJ1-4
abundance: few

CDR3aa: CSALRTDQETQYF
CDR3nt: TGCAGTGCGCTACGGACAGACCAAGAGACCCAGTACTTC
d_gene: .
v_gene: TRBV20-1
j_gene: TRBJ2-5
abundance: .

CDR3aa: CSVEERGQFSGANVLTF
CDR3nt: TGCAGCGTTGAAGAAAGGGGTCAGTTCTCTGGGGCCAACGTCCTGACTTTC
d_gene: .
v_gene: TRBV29-1
j_gene: TRBJ2-6
abundance: few

CDR3aa: CASSSSGGALTDTQYF
CDR3nt: TGTGCCAGCAGTTCCAGCGGGGGGGCGTTGACAGATACGCAGTATTTT
d_gene: TRBD2
v_gene: TRBV27
j_gene: TRBJ2-3
abundance: few

CDR3aa: CATSGTLNTGELFF
CDR3nt: TGCGCCACGTCCGGGACACTGAACACCGGGGAGCTGTTTTTT
d_gene: .
v_gene: TRBV5-1
j_gene: TRBJ2-2
abundance: .

CDR3aa: CASRGAGDTEAFF
CDR3nt: TGTGCCAGCAGGGGGGCCGGAGACACTGAAGCTTTCTTT
d_gene: .
v_gene: TRBV7-9
j_gene: TRBJ1-1
abundance: many

CDR3aa: CASSPAGTSGNNEQFF
CDR3nt: TGTGCCAGCAGCCCGGCGGGGACTAGCGGCAACAATGAGCAGTTCTTC
d_gene: TRBD2
v_gene: TRBV5-5
j_gene: TRBJ2-1
abundance: .

CDR3aa: CASSPTGFAGAGDTQYF
CDR3nt: TGTGCCAGCAGCCCTACCGGGTTCGCGGGGGCGGGAGATACGCAGTATTTT
d_gene: .
v_gene: TRBV12-3/TRBV12-4
j_gene: TRBJ2-3
abundance: once

CDR3aa: CASSFSGSQEGYTF
CDR3nt: TGTGCCAGCAGCTTCTCCGGGAGCCAGGAAGGCTACACCTTC
d_gene: .
v_gene: TRBV7-9
j_gene: TRBJ1-2
abundance: .

CDR3aa: CASGHGKNTEAFF
CDR3nt: TGTGCCAGCGGTCACGGCAAGAACACTGAAGCTTTCTTT
d_gene: .
v_gene: TRBV27
j_gene: TRBJ1-1
abundance: few

CDR3aa: CASGSLVGELFF
CDR3nt: TGTGCTAGTGGTTCCCTGGTCGGGGAGCTGTTTTTT
d_gene: .
v_gene: TRBV12-5
j_gene: TRBJ2-2
abundance: .

CDR3aa: CASREPGLDTEAFF
CDR3nt: TGTGCCAGCAGAGAGCCGGGGTTGGACACTGAAGCTTTCTTT
d_gene: .
v_gene: TRBV6-1
j_gene: TRBJ1-1
abundance: .

CDR3aa: CASSLRQGNTGELFF
CDR3nt: TGTGCCAGCAGCTTAAGACAGGGTAACACCGGGGAGCTGTTTTTT
d_gene: TRBD1
v_gene: TRBV4-1
j_gene: TRBJ2-2
abundance: many

CDR3aa: CASSPGQGTGQPQHF
CDR3nt: TGTGCCAGCAGTCCGGGCCAGGGCACGGGACAGCCCCAGCATTTT
d_gene: .
v_gene: TRBV12-3/TRBV12-4
j_gene: TRBJ1-5
abundance: few

CDR3aa: CATSDGGQGADEQFF
CDR3nt: TGTGCCACCAGTGACGGAGGACAGGGGGCCGATGAGCAGTTCTTC
d_gene: TRBD1
v_gene: TRBV24-1
j_gene: TRBJ2-1
abundance: .

CDR3aa: CASMRTGNHEQYF
CDR3nt: TGTGCCAGCATGAGGACAGGGAACCACGAGCAGTACTTC
d_gene: TRBD1
v_gene: TRBV2
j_gene: TRBJ2-7
abundance: .

CDR3aa: CASSLGIGTGSEQYF
CDR3nt: TGTGCCAGCAGCCTAGGTATCGGGACAGGGAGTGAGCAGTACTTC
d_gene: TRBD1
v_gene: TRBV27
j_gene: TRBJ2-5
abundance: few

CDR3aa: CASGSGLTVAGELFF
CDR3nt: TGTGCTAGTGGTTCTGGGTTGACGGTGGCCGGGGAGCTGTTTTTT
d_gene: .
v_gene: TRBV12-5
j_gene: TRBJ2-2
abundance: once

CDR3aa: CSARPGTPTNEKLFF
CDR3nt: TGCAGTGCTCGACCCGGGACCCCAACTAATGAAAAACTGTTTTTT
d_gene: .
v_gene: TRBV20-1
j_gene: TRBJ1-4
abundance: .